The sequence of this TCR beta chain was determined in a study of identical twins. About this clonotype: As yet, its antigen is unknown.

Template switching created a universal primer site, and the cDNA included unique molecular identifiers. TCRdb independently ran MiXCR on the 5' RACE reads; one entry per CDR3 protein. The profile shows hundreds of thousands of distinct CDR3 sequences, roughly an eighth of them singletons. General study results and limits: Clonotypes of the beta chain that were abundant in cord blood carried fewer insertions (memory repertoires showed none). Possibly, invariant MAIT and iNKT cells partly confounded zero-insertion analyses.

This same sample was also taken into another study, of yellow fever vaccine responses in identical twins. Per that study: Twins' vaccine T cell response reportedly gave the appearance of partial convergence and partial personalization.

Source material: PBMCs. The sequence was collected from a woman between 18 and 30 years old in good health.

The CDR3 DNA reads TGTGCCAGCCGCCGTCGAGCGGAGACCCAGTACTTC. It codes for CASRRRAETQYF. The chain uses TRBV28 and TRBJ2-5; D gene unclear. V was pared by 8 bases and J by 5 bases, with 12 bases between. This CDR3 has 12 amino acids. The germline V gene has CDR1 MDHEN and CDR2 SYDVKM.